This TCR beta chain is from a study of shared clonotypes between healthy human individuals. General observations from the study: The researchers took only blood, and tissue repertoires probably look different.

CDR1 is SGHRS, CDR2 YFSETQ, per germline. V was pared by 4 bases and J by 3 bases, with 10 bases of the junction left unmatched. There are 16 residues in the CDR3. Replicate PCRs run on unsorted PBMC used 250 to 300 ng DNA, which was about 30,000 T cell genomes. TCRdb's table, derived via immunoSEQ multiplex PCR, lists solely in-frame clones and lacks some. Here the sample spans around 450,000 clones, about 76% being singletons. Remarks on this clone: Its antigen is unknown.

The chain links TRBV5-1 to TRBJ2-7; 10 positions match TRBD2. The TCR originated in a woman in her thirties or forties in good health. Some clones in this sample may be carry-over from other donors' samples. The sample comprised PBMCs. For the CDR3, the DNA is TGCGCCAGCAGCCGGGAGGGACTAGCGCCCTTCTACGAGCAGTACTTC. It translates to CASSREGLAPFYEQYF.